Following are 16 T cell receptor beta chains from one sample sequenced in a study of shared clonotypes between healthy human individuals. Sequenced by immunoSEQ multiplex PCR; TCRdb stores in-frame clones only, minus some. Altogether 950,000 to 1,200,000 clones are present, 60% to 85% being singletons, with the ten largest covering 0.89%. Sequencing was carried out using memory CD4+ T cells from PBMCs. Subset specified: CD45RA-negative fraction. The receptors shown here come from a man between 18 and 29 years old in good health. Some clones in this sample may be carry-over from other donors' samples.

Written as DNA, the CDR3 is TGTGCCAGCAGCTTGTCGATACCGGCGGGAGGTGGCACAGATACGCAGTATTTT. It encodes CASSLSIPAGGGTDTQYF. V gene TRBV11-2 combines with J gene TRBJ2-3; 8 positions agree with TRBD2. This CDR3 comprises 18 residues. Germline lookup yields CDR1 SGHAT and CDR2 FQNNGV. Trimming took 3 bases from V and 1 from J; bases not matched to a gene: 12. The full variable domain, in which reference TRBV11-2 and TRBJ2-3 provide the parts outside the CDR3, is EAGVAQSPRYKIIEKRQSVAFWCNPISGHATLYWYQQILGQGPKLLIQFQNNGVVDDSQLPKDRFSAERLKGVDSTLKIQPAKLEDSAVYLCASSLSIPAGGGTDTQYFGPGTRLTVL.

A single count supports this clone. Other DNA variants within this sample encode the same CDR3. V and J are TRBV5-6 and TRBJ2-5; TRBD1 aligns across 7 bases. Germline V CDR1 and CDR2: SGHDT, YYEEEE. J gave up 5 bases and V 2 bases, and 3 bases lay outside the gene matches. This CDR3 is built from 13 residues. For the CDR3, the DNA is TGTGCCAGCAGCTTCAGACAGGGTGAGACCCAGTACTTC. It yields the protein CASSFRQGETQYF.

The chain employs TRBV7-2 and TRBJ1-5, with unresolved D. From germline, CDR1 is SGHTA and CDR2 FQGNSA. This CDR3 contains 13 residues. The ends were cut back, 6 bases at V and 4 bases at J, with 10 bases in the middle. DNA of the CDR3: TGTGCCAGCAGAAGGACGGGGAATCAGCCCCAGCATTTT. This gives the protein CASRRTGNQPQHF.

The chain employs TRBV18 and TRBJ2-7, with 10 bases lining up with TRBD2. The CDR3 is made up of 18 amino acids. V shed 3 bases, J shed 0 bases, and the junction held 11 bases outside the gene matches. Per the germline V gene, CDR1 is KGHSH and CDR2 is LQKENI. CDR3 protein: CASSPPSSGRVSSYEQYF. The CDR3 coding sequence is TGTGCCAGCTCACCCCCCAGCAGCGGGAGGGTTAGCTCCTACGAGCAGTACTTC.

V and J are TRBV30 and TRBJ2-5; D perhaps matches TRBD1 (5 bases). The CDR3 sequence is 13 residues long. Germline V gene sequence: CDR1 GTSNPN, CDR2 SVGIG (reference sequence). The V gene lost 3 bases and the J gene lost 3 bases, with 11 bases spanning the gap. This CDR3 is CAWRGSGKETQYF. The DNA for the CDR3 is TGTGCCTGGAGGGGATCAGGGAAAGAGACCCAGTACTTC. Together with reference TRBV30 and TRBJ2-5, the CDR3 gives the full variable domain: SQTIHQWPATLVQPVGSPLSLECTVEGTSNPNLYWYRQAAGRGLQLLFYSVGIGQISSEVPQNLSASRPQDRQFILSSKKLLLSDSGFYLCAWRGSGKETQYFGPGTRLLVL.

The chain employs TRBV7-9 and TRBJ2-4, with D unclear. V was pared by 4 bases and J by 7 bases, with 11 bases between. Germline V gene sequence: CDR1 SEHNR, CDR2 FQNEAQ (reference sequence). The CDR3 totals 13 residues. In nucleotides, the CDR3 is TGTGCCAGCAGCTGGGCCCGGCTGAACATTCAGTACTTC. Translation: CASSWARLNIQYF.

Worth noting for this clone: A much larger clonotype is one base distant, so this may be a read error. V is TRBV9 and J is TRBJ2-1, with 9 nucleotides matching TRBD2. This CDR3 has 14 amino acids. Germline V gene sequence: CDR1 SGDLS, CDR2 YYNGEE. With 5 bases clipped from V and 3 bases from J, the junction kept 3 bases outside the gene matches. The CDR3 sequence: CASSYSGSYNEQFF. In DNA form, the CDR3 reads TGTGCCAGCAGTTATAGCGGGAGCTACAATGAGCAGTTCTTC.

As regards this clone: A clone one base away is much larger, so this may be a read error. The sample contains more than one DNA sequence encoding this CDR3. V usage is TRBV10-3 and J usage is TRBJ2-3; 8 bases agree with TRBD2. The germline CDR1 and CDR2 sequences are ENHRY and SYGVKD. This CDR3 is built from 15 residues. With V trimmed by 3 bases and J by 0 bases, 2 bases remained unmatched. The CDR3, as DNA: TGTGCCATCAGTGATCCTAGCGGGAGCACAGATACGCAGTATTTT. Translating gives CAISDPSGSTDTQYF.

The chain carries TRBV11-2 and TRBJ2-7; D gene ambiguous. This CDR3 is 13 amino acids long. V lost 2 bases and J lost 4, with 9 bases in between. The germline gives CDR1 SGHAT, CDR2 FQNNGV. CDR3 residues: CASSLYAAYEQYF. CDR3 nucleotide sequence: TGTGCCAGCAGCTTATACGCTGCGTACGAGCAGTACTTC.

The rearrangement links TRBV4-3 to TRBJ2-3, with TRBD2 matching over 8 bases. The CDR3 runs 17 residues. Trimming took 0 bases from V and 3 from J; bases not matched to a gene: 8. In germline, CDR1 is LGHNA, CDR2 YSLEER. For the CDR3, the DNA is TGCGCCAGCAGCCAAGATCCCAGCGGGAGAAGGACAGATACGCAGTATTTT. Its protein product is CASSQDPSGRRTDTQYF.

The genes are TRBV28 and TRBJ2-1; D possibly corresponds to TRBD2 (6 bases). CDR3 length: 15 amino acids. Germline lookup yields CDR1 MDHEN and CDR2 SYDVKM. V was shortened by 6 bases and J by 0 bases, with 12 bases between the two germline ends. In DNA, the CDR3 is TGTGCCAGCAGCCCGCTGGGGGGCTCCTACAATGAGCAGTTCTTC. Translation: CASSPLGGSYNEQFF. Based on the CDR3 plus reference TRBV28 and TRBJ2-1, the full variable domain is DVKVTQSSRYLVKRTGEKVFLECVQDMDHENMFWYRQDPGLGLRLIYFSYDVKMKEKGDIPEGYSVSREKKERFSLILESASTNQTSMYLCASSPLGGSYNEQFFGPGTRLTVL.

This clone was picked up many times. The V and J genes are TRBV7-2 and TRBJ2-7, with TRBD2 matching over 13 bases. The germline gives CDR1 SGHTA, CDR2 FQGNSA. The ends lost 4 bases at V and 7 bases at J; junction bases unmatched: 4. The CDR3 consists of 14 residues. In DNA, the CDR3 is TGTGCCAGCAGCTCTCCGGGACTAGCGGGAGAGCAGTACTTC. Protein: CASSSPGLAGEQYF.

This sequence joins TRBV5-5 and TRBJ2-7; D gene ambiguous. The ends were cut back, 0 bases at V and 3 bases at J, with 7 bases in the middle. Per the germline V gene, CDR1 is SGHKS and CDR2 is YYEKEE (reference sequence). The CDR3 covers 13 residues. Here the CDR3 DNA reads TGTGCCAGCAGCTTGGGCTTCTACTACGAGCAGTACTTC. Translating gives CASSLGFYYEQYF.

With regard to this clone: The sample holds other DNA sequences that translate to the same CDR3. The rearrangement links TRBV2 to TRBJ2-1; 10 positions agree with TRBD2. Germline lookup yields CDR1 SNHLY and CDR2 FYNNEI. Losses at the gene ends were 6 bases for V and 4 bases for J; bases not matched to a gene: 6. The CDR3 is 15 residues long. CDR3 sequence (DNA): TGTGCCAGCAGGATGACTAGCGGGCTTTACAATGAGCAGTTCTTC. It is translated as CASRMTSGLYNEQFF.

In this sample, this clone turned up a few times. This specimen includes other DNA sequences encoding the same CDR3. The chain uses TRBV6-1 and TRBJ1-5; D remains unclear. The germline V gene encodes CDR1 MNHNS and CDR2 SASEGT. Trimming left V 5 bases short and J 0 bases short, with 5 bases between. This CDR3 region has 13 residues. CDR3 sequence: CASSTDSNQPQHF. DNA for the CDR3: TGTGCCAGCAGTACTGATAGCAATCAGCCCCAGCATTTT.

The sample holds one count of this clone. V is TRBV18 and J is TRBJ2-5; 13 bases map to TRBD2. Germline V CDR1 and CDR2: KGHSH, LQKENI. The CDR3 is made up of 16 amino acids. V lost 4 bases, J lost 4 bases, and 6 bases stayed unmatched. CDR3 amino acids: CASSRGLAGLTETQYF. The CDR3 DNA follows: TGTGCCAGCTCACGGGGACTAGCGGGACTCACAGAGACCCAGTACTTC.